Listed below are T cell receptor beta chains from one sample, sequenced in a study of monozygotic twins with inflammatory bowel disease. TCRdb re-analyzed the 5' RACE reads; it lists each CDR3 protein once, without DNA. Its table lists about 330,000 distinct CDR3 sequences. The specimen was blood. These receptors were collected from a human donor with ulcerative colitis or Crohn's disease, or a healthy co-twin of an affected twin (not recorded which). The CDR3 runs from the conserved cysteine through the conserved F or W. The order of the fields is V gene, J gene, CDR3 protein.

V gene: TRBV5-6; J gene: TRBJ2-2; CDR3 protein: CASSLAVAAYTGELFF
V gene: TRBV20-1; J gene: TRBJ2-4; CDR3 protein: CSAKGGGGNIQYF
V gene: TRBV7-9; J gene: TRBJ2-1; CDR3 protein: CASSLRRDSVHEQFF
V gene: TRBV28; J gene: TRBJ1-1; CDR3 protein: CASSSQDRDEAFF
V gene: TRBV6-1; J gene: TRBJ1-1; CDR3 protein: CATGQGLRNTEAFF
V gene: TRBV7-2; J gene: TRBJ2-3; CDR3 protein: CASSLVKQSTDTQYF
V gene: TRBV5-1; J gene: TRBJ2-3; CDR3 protein: CASSPYSGGSTDTQYF
V gene: TRBV5-1; J gene: TRBJ2-5; CDR3 protein: CASRGQLEGETQYF
V gene: TRBV5-5; J gene: TRBJ2-1; CDR3 protein: CASSLGGGNYNEQFF
V gene: TRBV5-6; J gene: TRBJ2-5; CDR3 protein: CASSLGLNGETQYF
V gene: TRBV18; J gene: TRBJ2-3; CDR3 protein: CASSPGQVASTDTQYF
V gene: TRBV10-2; J gene: TRBJ1-5; CDR3 protein: CASRGIGGGNQPQHF
V gene: TRBV7-3; J gene: TRBJ2-2; CDR3 protein: CASSFDRDTGELFF
V gene: TRBV6-5; J gene: TRBJ2-7; CDR3 protein: CASSQVAGYEQYF
V gene: TRBV24-1; J gene: TRBJ2-2; CDR3 protein: CATEGRTRTGELFF